This T cell receptor (beta chain) originates from a study of blood T cells in healthy people across ages. This clonotype was seen a handful of times. Germline V lookup: CDR1 SGHTA, CDR2 FQGNSA. The CDR3 has 17 residues. Trimming removed 0 bases at V and 9 bases at J, with 21 bases between. Then a second PCR, running roughly 7 to 11 cycles, was carried out with a sample-barcoded 5' primer and a J-beta primer mix. TCRdb itself ran the 5' RACE reads through MiXCR, one entry per CDR3 protein. The sample contains 1.5 million to 2 million distinct CDR3 sequences, roughly 27% of which appear only once. The gene calls are TRBV7-2 and TRBJ2-1, with a possible D match to TRBD2 (6 bases). This sequence originates from a woman under 40 in good health. The specimen was blood. Written as DNA, the CDR3 is TGTGCCAGCAGCTTAGCGCTCTTGGGGGGAGCGGCGATTGAGCAGTTCTTC. Translation: CASSLALLGGAAIEQFF.